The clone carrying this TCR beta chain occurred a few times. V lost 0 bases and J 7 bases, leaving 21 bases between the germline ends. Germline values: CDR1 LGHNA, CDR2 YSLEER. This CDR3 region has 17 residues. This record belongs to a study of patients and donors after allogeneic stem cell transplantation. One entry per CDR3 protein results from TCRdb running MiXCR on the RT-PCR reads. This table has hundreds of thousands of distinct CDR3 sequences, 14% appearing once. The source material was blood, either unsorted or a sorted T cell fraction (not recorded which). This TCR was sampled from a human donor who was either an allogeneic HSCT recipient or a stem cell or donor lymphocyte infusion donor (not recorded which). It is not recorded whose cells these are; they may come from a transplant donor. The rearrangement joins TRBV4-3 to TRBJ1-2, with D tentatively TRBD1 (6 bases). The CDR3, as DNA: TGCGCCAGCAGCCAAGATCAATGGACAGTAGGAGTAGGTGGCTACACCTTC. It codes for CASSQDQWTVGVGGYTF.